At least ten counts were recorded for the clone carrying this T cell receptor (beta chain). Its antigen remains unknown. This sample is part of a study of T cells after yellow fever vaccination. Across the whole study: Low-cell-number fractions were prepared with SMART-Seq v4 Ultra Low Input.

Whole-study findings and limits: Shared CD4/CD8 clonotypes were a small share, likely from convergent recombination.

TCRdb re-analysed the 5' RACE reads in MiXCR, keeping a single row per CDR3 protein. This sample has around 110,000 distinct CDR3 sequences; 8.4% occur once, and the top ten carry about 25%. The length of the CDR3 is 16 residues. The germline CDR1 and CDR2 sequences are DFQATT and SNEGSKA (reference sequence). V was shortened by 5 bases and J by 0 bases, with 18 bases between the two germline ends. This chain joins TRBV20-1 and TRBJ2-3; D uncertain. This sample comprised CD8+ T cells sorted from PBMCs, obtained 45 days after the yellow fever booster vaccination. The sequence came from a man younger than 40 who received the YFV17D yellow fever vaccine. The DNA of the CDR3 is TGCAGTGCTGACCTGACGCCCGCCTTTAGCACAGATACGCAGTATTTT. Encoded protein: CSADLTPAFSTDTQYF.